Shown below are 5 T cell receptor beta chains from a single sample sequenced in a study of blood T cell repertoires in COVID-19. Data came from immunoSEQ multiplex PCR; TCRdb stores just in-frame clones and leaves some out. The sample lists about 44,000 clones, roughly 85% occurring once. Material: peripheral blood. These TCRs come from a woman in her seventies with acute or convalescent COVID-19.

The genes are TRBV10-3 and TRBJ1-1; no firm D call. The CDR3 is 13 residues long. Germline V gives CDR1 ENHRY, CDR2 SYGVKD. V lost 2 bases and J 4 bases, leaving 8 bases between the germline ends. CDR3 residues: CAISEAAVTEAFF. CDR3 DNA sequence: TGTGCCATCAGTGAGGCGGCAGTCACTGAAGCTTTCTTT.

The V and J genes are TRBV6-5 and TRBJ1-4, with TRBD1 as a possible D gene (6 bases). The CDR3 loop spans 13 amino acids. V lost 9 bases, J lost 8 bases, and 16 bases lay in between. CDR1 is MNHEY, CDR2 SVGAGI, per germline. DNA for the CDR3: TGTGCCAGTGGGTACAGGGAGGGGGAAAAACTGTTTTTT. This sequence encodes CASGYREGEKLFF.

This rearrangement joins TRBV28 to TRBJ2-1, with D perhaps matching TRBD2 (6 bases). CDR3 length equals 13 residues. V lost 7 bases to trimming and J lost 6 bases, with 13 bases between them. Germline V lookup: CDR1 MDHEN, CDR2 SYDVKM. CDR3 DNA: TGTGCCAGCACCTTCGGGGGAGGCAATGAGCAGTTCTTC. Its translation: CASTFGGGNEQFF.

The chain carries TRBV6-5 and TRBJ2-1; TRBD2 aligns across 12 bases. CDR1 and CDR2 from the germline V gene are MNHEY and SVGAGI. This CDR3 contains 16 residues. V shed 2 bases, J shed 9 bases, and the junction held 8 bases outside the gene matches. The CDR3 spells CASSYPGTSGLGEQFF. The CDR3, as DNA: TGTGCCAGCAGTTACCCCGGGACTAGCGGGCTGGGTGAGCAGTTCTTC.

This clone was picked up one time. The chain recombines TRBV28 with TRBJ2-2, with a weak D call TRBD1 (6 bases). The CDR3 loop spans 16 amino acids. The germline gives CDR1 MDHEN, CDR2 SYDVKM. Trimming removed 6 bases at V and 0 bases at J, with 14 bases between. The CDR3 here is CASRRRGGSNTGELFF. CDR3 in DNA: TGTGCCAGCAGGAGAAGAGGGGGTTCGAACACCGGGGAGCTGTTTTTT.